These T cell receptor beta chains were read from a single sample in a study of blood T cells in healthy people across ages. Each CDR3 protein is one row after TCRdb ran MiXCR on the 5' RACE reads. Found here are 1.5 million to 2 million distinct CDR3 sequences, roughly a third of them singletons; the top ten hold approximately 10%. Sequencing used blood. All receptors derive from a woman aged 25-40 years in good health. Both conserved end residues are part of each CDR3. A D gene is named only where the DNA matches it firmly. The size field is filled for only some rows; it gives once, few, many or a size class.

>TRBD2|TRBJ2-7|TRBV11-2|few
TGTGCCAGCAGCTTAGATCTGCTAGCGGGGTTCTCCTACGAGCAGTACTTC
CASSLDLLAGFSYEQYF
>TRBD2|TRBJ2-1|TRBV6-1|NA
TGTGCCAGCAGTGCCAAGCGGGAGGGCCAATGGCCTCCCGATGAGCAGTTCTTC
CASSAKREGQWPPDEQFF
>NA|TRBJ1-5|TRBV6-4|NA
TGTGCCAGCAGTGTCAGAGCGCAGGACCAATGTAGCAATCAGCCCCAGCATTTT
CASSVRAQDQCSNQPQHF
>TRBD1|TRBJ1-4|TRBV2|NA
TGTGCCAGCACACCGGGACAGAATAATGAAAAACTGTTTTTT
CASTPGQNNEKLFF
>TRBD2|TRBJ2-1|TRBV29-1|many
TGCAGCGTTGAACGCGGGGGGTACAATGAGCAGTTCTTC
CSVERGGYNEQFF
>NA|TRBJ1-1|TRBV28|many
TGTGCCAGCAGTTTAACGGGGACTGGAGCTTTCTTT
CASSLTGTGAFF
>NA|TRBJ2-4|TRBV28|NA
TGTGCCAGCAGTTGGGGACCCAAAAACATTCAGTACTTC
CASSWGPKNIQYF
>TRBD2|TRBJ2-3|TRBV7-9|few
TGTGCCAGCAGCAACGAGCGGGGGACTCTCACAGATACGCAGTATTTT
CASSNERGTLTDTQYF
>TRBD2|TRBJ2-1|TRBV7-9|NA
TGTGCCAGCAGCTTCATAGCGGGGTACTACAATGAGCAGTTCTTC
CASSFIAGYYNEQFF
>NA|TRBJ2-7|TRBV9|NA
TGTGCCAGCAGCCCCCGACTAGGCCAAAGCTCCTACAATGAGCAGTACTTC
CASSPRLGQSSYNEQYF
>TRBD1|TRBJ1-4|TRBV30|NA
TGTGCCTGGAGTGTACGGAGGGGGCCGGGGGAAAAACTGTTTTTT
CAWSVRRGPGEKLFF
>NA|TRBJ2-3|TRBV30|few
TGTGCCTGGAGCGCGCCAGATACGCAGTATTTT
CAWSAPDTQYF
>TRBD1|TRBJ2-7|TRBV10-3|NA
TGTGCCGCCGCCCTGGAACCGGGACAGGGCTACGAGCAGTACTTC
CAAALEPGQGYEQYF
>NA|TRBJ1-1|TRBV30|many
TGTGCCTGGGACGTAAGGGGGACTGAAGCTTTCTTT
CAWDVRGTEAFF